This TCR beta chain stems from a study of control samples from healthy donors and cancer patients. Sequencing used immunoSEQ multiplex PCR; TCRdb keeps in-frame clones, though not all of them. In the table there are around 150,000 clones, around 88% of which are singletons. This CDR3 has 16 residues. The germline V gene encodes CDR1 MNHEY and CDR2 SVGEGT. V trimming: 1 base; J trimming: 2 bases; junction bases outside the gene matches: 6. The receptor's source is a man aged 18 to 30 in good health. The rearrangement uses TRBV6-2 or TRBV6-3 and TRBJ2-3; 7 nucleotides line up with TRBD2. Sequenced: blood. CDR3: CASSYFVLADTDTQYF. The DNA of the CDR3 is TGTGCCAGCAGTTACTTCGTCCTAGCGGACACAGATACGCAGTATTTT.